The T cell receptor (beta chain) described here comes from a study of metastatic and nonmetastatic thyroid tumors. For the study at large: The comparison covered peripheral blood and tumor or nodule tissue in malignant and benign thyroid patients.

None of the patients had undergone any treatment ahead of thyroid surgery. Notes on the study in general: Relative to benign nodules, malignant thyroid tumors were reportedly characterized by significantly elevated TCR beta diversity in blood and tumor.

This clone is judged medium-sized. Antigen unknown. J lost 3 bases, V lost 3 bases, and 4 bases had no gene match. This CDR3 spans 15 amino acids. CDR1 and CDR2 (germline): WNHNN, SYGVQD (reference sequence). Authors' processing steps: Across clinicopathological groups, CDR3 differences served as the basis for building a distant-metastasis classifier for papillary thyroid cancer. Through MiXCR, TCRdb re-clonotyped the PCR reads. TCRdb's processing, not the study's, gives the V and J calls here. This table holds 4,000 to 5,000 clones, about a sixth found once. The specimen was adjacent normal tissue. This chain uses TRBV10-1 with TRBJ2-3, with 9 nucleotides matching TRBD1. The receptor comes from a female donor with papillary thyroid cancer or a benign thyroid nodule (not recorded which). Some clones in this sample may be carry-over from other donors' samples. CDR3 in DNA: TGCGCCAGCAGTGACCCCGGGACAGGGACAGATACGCAGTATTTT. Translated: CASSDPGTGTDTQYF.